Following are 29 T cell receptor beta chains from one sample sequenced in a study of T cell repertoires in ileal Crohn's disease. Using immunoSEQ multiplex PCR, the repertoire was profiled, and TCRdb retains in-frame clones only, with some absent. This table holds roughly 7,100 clones, under 75% found once. Sequencing was done on a sample of ileal tissue. The receptors originated from an adult with Crohn's disease.

V and J are TRBV7-6 and TRBJ1-3, with D possibly TRBD1 on 5 matching bases. The CDR3 has 15 amino acids. CDR1 and CDR2 from the germline V gene are SGHVS and FNYEAQ. Trimming left V 2 bases short and J 4 bases short, with 12 bases between. CDR3 DNA: TGTGCCAGCAGCTTACAGGGAAGCTTGGGAAACACCATATATTTT. It is translated as CASSLQGSLGNTIYF.

The chain has TRBV7-2 and TRBJ2-7; 7 bases fit TRBD1. The CDR3 runs 15 residues. Germline trimming cut 1 base from V and 4 bases from J; bases unmatched to any gene: 7. Germline CDR1 reads SGHTA; CDR2 reads FQGNSA. The CDR3 region has the DNA TGTGCCAGCAGCTTAGATAGACAGGGCCATTACGAGCAGTACTTC. Translated, it gives CASSLDRQGHYEQYF. The variable domain in full, with the rest retrieved from reference TRBV7-2 and TRBJ2-7, is GAGVSQSPSNKVTEKGKDVELRCDPISGHTALYWYRQSLGQGLEFLIYFQGNSAPDKSGLPSDRFSAERTGGSVSTLTIQRTQQEDSAVYLCASSLDRQGHYEQYFGPGTRLTVT.

CDR3 region: CASSLAGGRAEQFF. CDR3 nucleotide sequence: TGCGCCAGCAGCCTAGCGGGGGGGCGCGCTGAGCAGTTCTTC. V usage is TRBV4-1 and J usage is TRBJ2-1; 11 nucleotides agree with TRBD2. The V segment lost 4 bases and the J segment 9 bases; nucleotides outside the gene matches: 5. Per germline, CDR1 MGHRA and CDR2 YSYEKL. This CDR3 has 14 residues.

This clone was seen once. The chain employs TRBV10-1 and TRBJ2-1, with D hard to call. Germline values: CDR1 WNHNN, CDR2 SYGVQD (reference sequence). V lost 7 bases and J lost 7, with 8 bases in between. The CDR3 spans 11 residues. Written as DNA, the CDR3 is TGCGCCAGCAAAGCAGGAAATGAGCAGTTCTTC. It codes for CASKAGNEQFF.

The V and J genes are TRBV6-5 and TRBJ2-3, with TRBD2 matching 9 bases. V was clipped by 6 bases and J by 2 bases; unmatched bases: 6. This CDR3 is built from 15 residues. CDR1 and CDR2 from the germline V gene are MNHEY and SVGAGI. The CDR3 sequence is CASSQSGGFTDTQYF. Here the CDR3 DNA reads TGTGCCAGCAGCCAGAGCGGGGGGTTCACAGATACGCAGTATTTT.

This sequence joins TRBV30 and TRBJ2-5; 7 bases are shared with TRBD2. The CDR3 spans 16 residues. V dropped 0 bases and J dropped 5; count of bases not matched to a gene: 12. CDR1 and CDR2 from the germline V gene are GTSNPN and SVGIG (reference sequence). The CDR3 loop is CAWSVVGGEENETQYF. CDR3 sequence (DNA): TGTGCCTGGAGTGTAGTGGGGGGGGAAGAAAATGAGACCCAGTACTTC.

The chain has TRBV30 and TRBJ2-2, with D possibly matching TRBD1 (6 bases). Germline V gene data show CDR1 as GTSNPN and CDR2 as SVGIG (reference sequence). The CDR3 spans 18 residues. Trimming stripped 7 bases from V and 6 bases from J, with 30 bases between. This CDR3 is CALLPTTGQRGISGELFF. Written as DNA, the CDR3 is TGTGCCTTACTCCCGACAACGGGCCAAAGGGGGATTTCCGGGGAGCTGTTTTTT. The complete variable domain, with remaining parts taken from reference TRBV30 and TRBJ2-2, reads SQTIHQWPATLVQPVGSPLSLECTVEGTSNPNLYWYRQAAGRGLQLLFYSVGIGQISSEVPQNLSASRPQDRQFILSSKKLLLSDSGFYLCALLPTTGQRGISGELFFGEGSRLTVL.

Notes on this clone: Other DNA variants within this sample encode the same CDR3. V gene TRBV7-2 combines with J gene TRBJ1-6, with 9 positions matching TRBD1. CDR3 size: 16 residues. Germline assignment: CDR1 SGHTA and CDR2 FQGNSA. V gave up 0 bases and J gave up 5 bases; unmatched junction bases: 2. The CDR3 region is CASSLAGTGHNSPLHF. CDR3 in DNA: TGTGCCAGCAGCTTAGCCGGGACAGGGCATAATTCACCCCTCCACTTT.

The CDR3 sequence is CASTMTWGGQPQHF. The CDR3 coding sequence is TGTGCCAGCACCATGACTTGGGGAGGTCAGCCCCAGCATTTT. The V gene is TRBV28, the J gene TRBJ1-5; D call uncertain. Germline CDR1 MDHEN, CDR2 SYDVKM. The CDR3 loop spans 14 amino acids. The V and J ends lost 7 bases and 6 bases respectively, with 16 bases between them.

The chain recombines TRBV5-4 with TRBJ2-3; 9 nucleotides agree with TRBD2. The CDR3 contains 15 residues. Germline assignment: CDR1 SGHNT and CDR2 YYREEE (reference sequence). Trimming cost V 2 bases and J 6 bases; bases outside gene matches: 7. The CDR3 DNA is TGTGCCAGCAGCTTCTCTAGCGGGGTGGCCGATACGCAGTATTTT. This encodes CASSFSSGVADTQYF.

This sequence joins TRBV19 and TRBJ1-1, with TRBD1 as a possible D gene (5 bases). Germline CDR1 reads LNHDA; CDR2 reads SQIVND (reference sequence). V was cut by 5 bases and J by 5 bases, with 9 bases left in between. This CDR3 is built from 12 residues. CDR3 sequence (DNA): TGTGCCAGTAGTGCCAGGGTGACTGAAGCTTTCTTT. This gives the protein CASSARVTEAFF. Variable domain in full (rest from reference TRBV19 and TRBJ1-1): DGGITQSPKYLFRKEGQNVTLSCEQNLNHDAMYWYRQDPGQGLRLIYYSQIVNDFQKGDIAEGYSVSREKKESFPLTVTSAQKNPTAFYLCASSARVTEAFFGQGTRLTVV.

The V and J genes are TRBV7-2 and TRBJ2-3; 9 bases are shared with TRBD2. Germline V gives CDR1 SGHTA, CDR2 FQGNSA. Trimming removed 3 bases from V and 1 base from J; junction bases left unmatched: 11. The CDR3 is made up of 18 amino acids. This CDR3 reads CASSLVRGGPLRTDTQYF. The DNA for the CDR3 is TGTGCCAGCAGCTTGGTGCGGGGGGGACCTCTTCGCACAGATACGCAGTATTTT.

The chain recombines TRBV5-1 with TRBJ1-6; no firm D call. This CDR3 has 17 amino acids. Germline CDR1 and CDR2: SGHRS and YFSETQ. Deletions cut 4 bases from V and 6 bases from J, with 20 bases between. CDR3 residues: CASSRQSARSSNSPLHF. The CDR3, as DNA: TGCGCCAGCAGCCGGCAATCGGCGCGGTCATCTAATTCACCCCTCCACTTT.

The chain combines TRBV6-4 with TRBJ2-7; 13 nucleotides line up with TRBD2. This CDR3 region has 15 residues. CDR1 MRHNA and CDR2 SNTAGT come from the germline V gene. Trimming cost V 5 bases and J 5 bases; bases outside gene matches: 6. The CDR3 is CASSPTSGGAHEQYF. CDR3 nucleotides: TGTGCCAGCAGTCCCACTAGCGGGGGGGCCCACGAGCAGTACTTC.

The chain carries TRBV2 and TRBJ2-3, with 8 bases fitting TRBD1. Germline V gene data show CDR1 as SNHLY and CDR2 as FYNNEI. CDR3 length equals 14 residues. Losses at the gene ends were 9 bases for V and 0 bases for J; bases not matched to a gene: 5. CDR3 sequence reads: CARTGQASTDTQYF. CDR3 DNA: TGTGCCAGAACGGGACAGGCGAGCACAGATACGCAGTATTTT. Based on the CDR3 plus reference TRBV2 and TRBJ2-3, the full variable domain is EPEVTQTPSHQVTQMGQEVILRCVPISNHLYFYWYRQILGQKVEFLVSFYNNEISEKSEIFDDQFSVERPDGSNFTLKIRSTKLEDSAMYFCARTGQASTDTQYFGPGTRLTVL.

V usage is TRBV4-3 and J usage is TRBJ2-7; D may be TRBD2 (5 bases). This CDR3 has 16 amino acids. V dropped 0 bases and J dropped 4 bases, with 16 bases sitting between them. Germline assignment: CDR1 LGHNA and CDR2 YSLEER. CDR3 nucleotide sequence: TGCGCCAGCAGCCAAGAAGAGCTAGCAGGCACATACGAGCAGTACTTC. Its protein product is CASSQEELAGTYEQYF.

The rearrangement links TRBV14 to TRBJ1-2, with 9 bases fitting TRBD1. The CDR3 has 13 residues. J was trimmed by 7 bases and V by 3 bases; bases with no gene match: 3. Germline assignment: CDR1 SGHDN and CDR2 FVKESK. CDR3 region: CASSQGQGSGYTF. The CDR3 coding sequence is TGTGCCAGCAGCCAGGGACAGGGCTCTGGCTACACCTTC.

This chain joins TRBV10-2 and TRBJ2-3; D gene uncertain. V lost 8 bases to trimming and J lost 0 bases, with 9 bases between them. CDR3 length: 13 residues. CDR1 is WSHSY, CDR2 SAAADI, per germline. The CDR3 DNA reads TGCGCCAGCTCCCCGACTAGCACAGATACGCAGTATTTT. This gives the protein CASSPTSTDTQYF.

This clone came up a few times. The rearrangement uses TRBV7-9 and TRBJ2-7; the D is unclear. V was pared by 3 bases and J by 3 bases, with 9 bases between. This CDR3 is 13 amino acids long. The V gene's germline CDR1 is SEHNR and CDR2 FQNEAQ (reference sequence). Here the CDR3 DNA reads TGTGCCAGCAGCTTGGCGCGGAACTACGAGCAGTACTTC. This translates into CASSLARNYEQYF.

Judged by abundance, this clone is medium-sized. V usage is TRBV2 and J usage is TRBJ2-7, with D perhaps TRBD1 (5 bases). CDR3 size: 14 residues. Germline CDR1 reads SNHLY; CDR2 reads FYNNEI. The V end was cut by 10 bases, the J end by 1 base, with 17 bases between. The CDR3 loop reads CATHPGFDSYEQYF. The CDR3 DNA reads TGTGCCACCCACCCAGGGTTCGATTCCTACGAGCAGTACTTC.

This sequence joins TRBV7-6 and TRBJ2-1, with TRBD2 identical over 10 bases. The CDR3 totals 14 residues. Per the germline V gene, CDR1 is SGHVS and CDR2 is FNYEAQ. The J segment lost 7 bases and the V segment lost 3 bases, leaving 3 bases of the junction unmatched. CDR3 DNA: TGTGCCAGCAGCTTCAGACTAGCGGGTAATGAGCAGTTCTTC. Translation gives CASSFRLAGNEQFF. Variable domain in full (rest from reference TRBV7-6 and TRBJ2-1): GAGVSQSPRYKVTKRGQDVALRCDPISGHVSLYWYRQALGQGPEFLTYFNYEAQQDKSGLPNDRFSAERPEGSISTLTIQRTEQRDSAMYRCASSFRLAGNEQFFGPGTRLTVL.

This clone counts as medium-sized (0.01 to 0.1%). The V and J genes are TRBV10-3 and TRBJ2-7; 10 positions agree with TRBD2. In germline, CDR1 is ENHRY, CDR2 SYGVKD. The CDR3 is 14 residues long. The V segment lost 5 bases and the J segment 1 base; nucleotides outside the gene matches: 2. The CDR3 DNA is TGTGCCATCAGTTTAGCGGGGGGATCCTACGAGCAGTACTTC. Protein sequence: CAISLAGGSYEQYF.

This clone was counted once. The chain uses TRBV6-5 and TRBJ2-2; D might be TRBD2 (5 bases). Germline V CDR1 and CDR2: MNHEY, SVGAGI. V was pared by 6 bases and J by 2 bases, with 7 bases between. The CDR3 extends over 13 amino acids. The CDR3, as DNA: TGTGCCAGCAGGTCGGGAAACACCGGGGAGCTGTTTTTT. Protein product: CASRSGNTGELFF.

V and J are TRBV2 and TRBJ2-5, with D hard to call. Germline lookup yields CDR1 SNHLY and CDR2 FYNNEI. With 2 bases removed from V and 3 bases from J, the gap between germline ends came to 7 bases. This CDR3 comprises 13 residues. CDR3 DNA sequence: TGTGCCAGCAGTGAAATGTCAGAAGAGACCCAGTACTTC. Amino acid sequence: CASSEMSEETQYF.

V usage is TRBV29-1 and J usage is TRBJ2-7; possible D gene TRBD2, 6 bases. The CDR3 has 15 residues. Germline V lookup: CDR1 SQVTM, CDR2 ANQGSEA. V was pared by 4 bases and J by 6 bases, with 22 bases between. The CDR3 nucleotides are TGCAGCGTTGCAGCAGGCAGTAGGGAGGTTGGCGAGCAGTACTTC. Its protein is CSVAAGSREVGEQYF.

This clone was counted between two and nine times. The rearrangement uses TRBV9 and TRBJ2-5, with 12 bases matching TRBD1. The CDR3 is made up of 14 amino acids. V lost 3 bases to trimming and J lost 4 bases; unmatched junction nucleotides: 1. The germline gives CDR1 SGDLS, CDR2 YYNGEE. CDR3 sequence: CASSGDRGRETQYF. CDR3 nucleotide sequence: TGTGCCAGCAGCGGGGACAGGGGGCGAGAGACCCAGTACTTC. Variable domain in full (rest from reference TRBV9 and TRBJ2-5): DSGVTQTPKHLITATGQRVTLRCSPRSGDLSVYWYQQSLDQGLQFLIQYYNGEERAKGNILERFSAQQFPDLHSELNLSSLELGDSALYFCASSGDRGRETQYFGPGTRLLVL.

This CDR3 reads CASSYGTENEKLFF. The CDR3 bases are TGTGCCAGCAGCTACGGGACAGAAAATGAAAAACTGTTTTTT. J is TRBJ1-4 and V is TRBV11-3, with 7 bases aligning to TRBD1. Germline CDR1 SGHNT, CDR2 YENEEA. Germline trimming cut 4 bases from V and 5 bases from J; bases unmatched to any gene: 4. The CDR3 length is 14 residues. Full variable domain (remainder filled in from reference TRBV11-3 and TRBJ1-4): EAGVVQSPRYKIIEKKQPVAFWCNPISGHNTLYWYLQNLGQGPELLIRYENEEAVDDSQLPKDRFSAERLKGVDSTLKIQPAELGDSAVYLCASSYGTENEKLFFGSGTQLSVL.

The J gene is TRBJ1-6, the V gene TRBV11-3, with D possibly being TRBD1 (5 bases). This CDR3 has 15 residues. Per the germline V gene, CDR1 is SGHNT and CDR2 is YENEEA. Trimming removed 6 bases at V and 9 bases at J, with 18 bases between. DNA of the CDR3: TGTGCCAGCAGAACTGCGGGGGGGGGTTCTTCACCCCTCCACTTT. Translation gives CASRTAGGGSSPLHF.

The chain carries TRBV4-1 and TRBJ1-1; D is unresolved. CDR3 length equals 15 residues. Trimming removed 1 base from V and 8 bases from J, with 17 bases in between. The germline V gene has CDR1 MGHRA and CDR2 YSYEKL. This CDR3 reads CASSQGDVSGIEAFF. The CDR3, as DNA: TGCGCCAGCAGCCAAGGGGATGTGTCGGGGATCGAAGCTTTCTTT.